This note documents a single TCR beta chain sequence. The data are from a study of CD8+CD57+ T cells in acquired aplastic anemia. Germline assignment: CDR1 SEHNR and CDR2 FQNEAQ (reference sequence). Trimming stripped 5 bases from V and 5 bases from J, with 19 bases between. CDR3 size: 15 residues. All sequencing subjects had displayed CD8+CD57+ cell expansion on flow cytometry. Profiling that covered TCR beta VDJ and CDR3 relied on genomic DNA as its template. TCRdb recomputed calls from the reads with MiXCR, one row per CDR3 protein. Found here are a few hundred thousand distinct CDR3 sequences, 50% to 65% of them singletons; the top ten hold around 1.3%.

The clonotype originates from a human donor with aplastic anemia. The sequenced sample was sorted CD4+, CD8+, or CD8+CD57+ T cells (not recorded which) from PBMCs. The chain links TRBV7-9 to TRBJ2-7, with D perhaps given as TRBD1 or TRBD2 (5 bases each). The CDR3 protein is CASSAQPVGVHEQYF. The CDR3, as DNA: TGTGCCAGCAGCGCCCAACCTGTGGGGGTCCACGAGCAGTACTTC.